Listed here is a single T cell receptor beta chain. Its antigen is as yet unknown. The record originates from a study of Tregs in tolerant kidney transplant recipients. Background on the study: The nonmyeloablative bone marrow transplants came from related graft donors, with transient mixed chimerism. The study's findings and limits: No direct test of biological reproducibility was done here.

The germline V gene encodes CDR1 LGHNA and CDR2 YNFKEQ. The CDR3 is made up of 13 amino acids. The V and J ends lost 2 bases and 0 bases respectively, with 5 bases between them. Thawed PBMCs were FACS-sorted into unstimulated CD4+CD25+CD127- regulatory T cells, CD4+CD25- non-regulatory cells, CD4 and CD8 cells. Produced via immunoSEQ multiplex PCR; TCRdb's table is partial and in-frame only. The profile shows 62,000 or so clones, roughly 98% of them singletons. Sequencing used Tregs from blood, obtained before the transplant. The TCR originated in a human donor who received a combined kidney and bone marrow transplant. This rearrangement joins TRBV4-2 to TRBJ2-7, with D unresolved. The CDR3 reads CASSQQSSYEQYF. The CDR3, as DNA: TGTGCCAGCAGCCAACAATCCTCCTACGAGCAGTACTTC.